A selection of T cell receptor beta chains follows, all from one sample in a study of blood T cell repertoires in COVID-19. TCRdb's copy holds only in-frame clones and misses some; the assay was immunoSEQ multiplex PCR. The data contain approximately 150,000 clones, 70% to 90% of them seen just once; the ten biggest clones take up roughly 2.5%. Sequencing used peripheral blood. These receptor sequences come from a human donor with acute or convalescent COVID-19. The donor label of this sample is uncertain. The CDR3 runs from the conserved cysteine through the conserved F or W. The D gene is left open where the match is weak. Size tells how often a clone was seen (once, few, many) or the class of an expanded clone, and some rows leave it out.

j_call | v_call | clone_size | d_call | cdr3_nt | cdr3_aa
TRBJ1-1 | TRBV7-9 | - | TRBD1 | TGTGCCAGCAGATCTACAGGGGGTCGGGAAGCTTTCTTT | CASRSTGGREAFF
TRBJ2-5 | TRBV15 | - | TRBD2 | TGTGCCACCAGCAGACTAGCGGGGGGAACCAAAGAGACCCAGTACTTC | CATSRLAGGTKETQYF
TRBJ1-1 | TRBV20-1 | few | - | TGCCGCGGGGGGGACACTGAAGCTTTCTTT | CRGGDTEAFF
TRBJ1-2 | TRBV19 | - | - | TGTGCCAGTAGTACTGCGGGGGGCGCAACAACTGGCTACACCTTC | CASSTAGGATTGYTF
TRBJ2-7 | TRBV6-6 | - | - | TGTGCCAGCAGCCCCGGGGGCAGGACAGGAAACTACGAGCAGTACTTC | CASSPGGRTGNYEQYF
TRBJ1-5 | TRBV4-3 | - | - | TGCGCCAGCAGCCAAGAGGTGCGGAACAATCAGCCCCAGCATTTT | CASSQEVRNNQPQHF
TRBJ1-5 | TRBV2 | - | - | TGTGCCAGCAGTGAAGCGCTTCTGACAGGCGGGCAGCCCCAGCATTTT | CASSEALLTGGQPQHF
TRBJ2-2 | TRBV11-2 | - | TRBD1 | TGTGCCAGCAGCTTACAGGGGGCGCGAACCGGGGAGCTGTTTTTT | CASSLQGARTGELFF
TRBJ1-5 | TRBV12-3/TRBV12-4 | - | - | TGTGCCAGCGCCCCCAGGGCGGATCAGCCCCAGCATTTT | CASAPRADQPQHF
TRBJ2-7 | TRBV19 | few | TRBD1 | TGTGCCAGTAGACGAACCGGGACAGTCTACGAGCAGTACTTC | CASRRTGTVYEQYF
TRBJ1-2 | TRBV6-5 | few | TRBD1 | TGTGCCAGCAGTTCTGCGGACAGGGCCTATGGCTACACCTTC | CASSSADRAYGYTF
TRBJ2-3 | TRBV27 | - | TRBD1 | TGTGCCAGCAGTTTCGGACAGGGGATGACAGATACGCAGTATTTT | CASSFGQGMTDTQYF
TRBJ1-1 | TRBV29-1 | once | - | TGCAGCGTCCGGGACACGGGACGGGTGAGTGAAGCTTTCTTT | CSVRDTGRVSEAFF
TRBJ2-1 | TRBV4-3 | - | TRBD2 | TGCGCCAGCAGCTATTTTAGCGGGAGTAACAACAATGAGCAGTTCTTC | CASSYFSGSNNNEQFF